The next 32 T cell receptor beta chains were all read from a single sample in a study of Ad26.COV2.S vaccination and SARS-CoV-2 variants listed by TCRdb under 2021. Libraries were built with the immunoSEQ multiplex PCR assay. Not all clones reach the TCRdb copy of this immuneACCESS table, which keeps in-frame sequences only. Checked studies attribute under half of the gap to unresolved V genes and leave the rest unexplained. The table for this sample lists a few hundred thousand clones; about 90% of them were counted only once. Clones ranked in the top ten supply less than 3.5% of the sample. According to the study, the label for this sample's treatment or condition signals: around 19 received Ad26.COV2.S at low or high dose, single or two shots; about 5 received placebo; per-sample allocation not given. For vaccine and placebo recipients, the sequenced repertoires came from samples collected on day 63 after the first injection.

The specimen comprised peripheral blood, sampled in a trial of Ad26.COV2.S vaccine versus placebo. The receptors derive from a person aged 18-60 years who received the Ad26.COV2.S COVID-19 vaccine or a placebo.

This chain joins TRBV11-3 and TRBJ2-7; 9 nucleotides match TRBD1. V shed 3 bases, J shed 6 bases, and the junction held 9 bases outside the gene matches. CDR1 is SGHNT and CDR2 is YENEEA in the germline V gene. The CDR3 runs 15 residues. Written as DNA, the CDR3 is TGTGCCAGCAGCTTCTCCGGGACAGGGACTCTCGAGCAGTACTTC. Translated, it gives CASSFSGTGTLEQYF. The whole variable domain, filled in from reference TRBV11-3 and TRBJ2-7, reads EAGVVQSPRYKIIEKKQPVAFWCNPISGHNTLYWYLQNLGQGPELLIRYENEEAVDDSQLPKDRFSAERLKGVDSTLKIQPAELGDSAVYLCASSFSGTGTLEQYFGPGTRLTVT.

The V and J genes are TRBV24-1 and TRBJ1-2, with D unresolved. With 7 bases removed from V and 2 bases from J, the gap between germline ends came to 16 bases. This CDR3 is built from 15 residues. Germline V gene lookup returns CDR1 KGHDR and CDR2 SFDVKD. Here the CDR3 DNA reads TGTGCCACCAGCGTCCCTACCAGGAGAAACTATGGCTACACCTTC. Amino acid sequence: CATSVPTRRNYGYTF.

The CDR3 loop reads CASSYWGSKEKNEKLFF. In DNA form, the CDR3 reads TGTGCCAGCAGTTATTGGGGGAGCAAAGAAAAAAATGAAAAACTGTTTTTT. The chain has TRBV6-9 and TRBJ1-4, with D perhaps matching TRBD1 (5 bases). The CDR3 length is 17 residues. V lost 1 base and J 5 bases, leaving 17 bases between the germline ends. Germline V gene lookup returns CDR1 MNHGY and CDR2 SVAAGI.

This chain uses TRBV7-3 with TRBJ2-1; TRBD2 matches at 9 bases. With 4 bases clipped from V and 9 bases from J, the junction kept 13 bases outside the gene matches. The CDR3 is 16 amino acids. Germline V gene lookup returns CDR1 SGHTA and CDR2 FQGTGA. The CDR3 spells CASSSPSERGVGEQFF. In DNA form, the CDR3 reads TGTGCCAGCAGCTCACCCAGCGAGCGGGGGGTAGGTGAGCAGTTCTTC.

This chain links TRBV5-1 with TRBJ2-5; TRBD2 might be the D (5 bases). CDR1 is SGHRS and CDR2 is YFSETQ in the germline V gene. This CDR3 comprises 15 residues. V gave up 0 bases and J gave up 5 bases, with 14 bases separating them. CDR3 loop: CASSLAFLTGETQYF. The CDR3 DNA reads TGCGCCAGCAGCTTGGCCTTTCTAACGGGGGAGACCCAGTACTTC. The full variable domain, with the rest looked up from reference TRBV5-1 and TRBJ2-5, is KAGVTQTPRYLIKTRGQQVTLSCSPISGHRSVSWYQQTPGQGLQFLFEYFSETQRNKGNFPGRFSGRQFSNSRSEMNVSTLELGDSALYLCASSLAFLTGETQYFGPGTRLLVL.

The chain couples TRBV5-1 to TRBJ2-5; D gene ambiguous. Germline V gene data show CDR1 as SGHRS and CDR2 as YFSETQ. The CDR3 sequence is 13 residues long. The V gene lost 4 bases and the J gene lost 0 bases, with 7 bases spanning the gap. In nucleotides, the CDR3 is TGCGCCAGCAGCCCTTCTTACCAAGAGACCCAGTACTTC. This translates into CASSPSYQETQYF.

The rearrangement links TRBV6-5 to TRBJ1-1; 10 nucleotides match TRBD1. Germline CDR1 MNHEY, CDR2 SVGAGI. This CDR3 region has 14 residues. V dropped 6 bases and J dropped 7; count of bases not matched to a gene: 8. The CDR3 loop is CASSKTGGWGEAFF. In nucleotides, the CDR3 is TGTGCCAGCAGCAAGACAGGGGGCTGGGGTGAAGCTTTCTTT.

This chain uses TRBV5-4 with TRBJ1-1; the match to TRBD1 covers 7 bases. CDR1 SGHNT and CDR2 YYREEE come from the germline V gene (reference sequence). This CDR3 region has 14 residues. V lost 4 bases and J lost 3; bases outside the gene matches: 6. The CDR3 DNA follows: TGTGCCAGCAGCCTAGGGACAGTTTACACTGAAGCTTTCTTT. Protein product: CASSLGTVYTEAFF.

The chain joins TRBV4-1 to TRBJ1-1; D gene unclear. The CDR3 extends over 14 amino acids. Germline assignment: CDR1 MGHRA and CDR2 YSYEKL. V dropped 8 bases and J dropped 1 base, with 14 bases sitting between them. CDR3 region: CASRRGEENTEAFF. In DNA form, the CDR3 reads TGCGCCAGCCGTAGAGGAGAGGAGAACACTGAAGCTTTCTTT.

This clone came up a few times. CDR3 sequence (DNA): TGCGCCAGCAGCTTGGATGGCAGGGGTGGGAACACTGAAGCTTTCTTT. This sequence encodes CASSLDGRGGNTEAFF. V is TRBV5-1 and J is TRBJ1-1; perhaps TRBD1 as D (6 bases). The germline V gene encodes CDR1 SGHRS and CDR2 YFSETQ. Between the trimmed V and J ends, which lost 0 bases and 1 base, there was a span of 13 bases. This CDR3 comprises 16 residues.

V usage is TRBV29-1 and J usage is TRBJ1-2; D remains ambiguous. The ends were cut back, 5 bases at V and 8 bases at J, with 12 bases in the middle. The CDR3 runs to 11 residues. The germline gives CDR1 SQVTM, CDR2 ANQGSEA. The CDR3 loop is CSVYILSGYTF. Written as DNA, the CDR3 is TGCAGCGTTTATATCCTTTCCGGCTACACCTTC. Combining the CDR3 with reference TRBV29-1 and TRBJ1-2 gives the whole variable domain SAVISQKPSRDICQRGTSLTIQCQVDSQVTMMFWYRQQPGQSLTLIATANQGSEATYESGFVIDKFPISRPNLTFSTLTVSNMSPEDSSIYLCSVYILSGYTFGSGTRLTVV.

The chain recombines TRBV7-2 with TRBJ2-5; 12 bases are shared with TRBD2. Per germline, CDR1 SGHTA and CDR2 FQGNSA. This CDR3 has 17 amino acids. The trim removed 2 bases at V and 4 bases at J, leaving 8 bases unmatched. The CDR3 DNA sequence: TGTGCCAGCAGCTTATCAGGGACTAGCGGGCCTCTAGAGACCCAGTACTTC. This encodes CASSLSGTSGPLETQYF.

This clone was detected only once. This sequence joins TRBV30 and TRBJ2-7; 11 bases agree with TRBD2. V trimming: 3 bases; J trimming: 1 base; junction bases outside the gene matches: 5. Germline V gene sequence: CDR1 GTSNPN, CDR2 SVGIG (reference sequence). This CDR3 region has 15 residues. In nucleotides, the CDR3 is TGTGCCTGGAGAGCCCTAGCGGGGGGTTCCTACGAGCAGTACTTC. Protein product: CAWRALAGGSYEQYF.

A word on this clone: Its ends do not fully match the called genes, so a read error is possible. This chain connects TRBV19 to TRBJ1-1, with 7 bases aligning to TRBD1. From germline, CDR1 is LNHDA and CDR2 SQIVND (reference sequence). CDR3 length equals 15 residues. The CDR3 region is CASSVDDTGATEAFF. Written as DNA, the CDR3 is TGTGCCAGTAGTGTAGACGACACAGGGGCCACTGAAGCTTTCTTT.

The chain combines TRBV30 with TRBJ2-5; no clear D. Trimming took off 2 bases at V and 4 bases at J, with 11 bases between the two ends. The V gene's germline CDR1 is GTSNPN and CDR2 SVGIG (reference sequence). This CDR3 comprises 13 residues. The CDR3 is CAWSHSMGETQYF. In DNA, the CDR3 is TGTGCCTGGAGTCACAGTATGGGAGAGACCCAGTACTTC. Variable domain in full (rest from reference TRBV30 and TRBJ2-5): SQTIHQWPATLVQPVGSPLSLECTVEGTSNPNLYWYRQAAGRGLQLLFYSVGIGQISSEVPQNLSASRPQDRQFILSSKKLLLSDSGFYLCAWSHSMGETQYFGPGTRLLVL.

The rearrangement joins TRBV19 to TRBJ1-5; 7 bases match TRBD1. CDR3 size: 17 residues. Germline CDR1 is LNHDA and CDR2 is SQIVND (reference sequence). V lost 4 bases and J lost 1; bases outside the gene matches: 10. The DNA for the CDR3 is TGTGCCAGTAGTAGAGGGGGCAGGGGAAGGAGCAATCAGCCCCAGCATTTT. Translated, it gives CASSRGGRGRSNQPQHF.

The V and J genes are TRBV2 and TRBJ1-5; 7 bases line up with TRBD1. The CDR3 length is 15 residues. Germline-derived CDR1 and CDR2 are SNHLY and FYNNEI. V trimming: 6 bases; J trimming: 2 bases; junction bases outside the gene matches: 7. The CDR3 DNA reads TGTGCCAGCAGGGGTGACAGGGTGGGCAATCAGCCCCAGCATTTT. This gives the protein CASRGDRVGNQPQHF.

The V and J genes are TRBV5-4 and TRBJ2-3; D not certain. The CDR3 is made up of 13 amino acids. Germline loops: CDR1 SGHNT, CDR2 YYREEE (reference sequence). V was shortened by 3 bases and J by 6 bases, with 11 bases between the two germline ends. The CDR3 sequence is CASSSPVVDTQYF. Here the CDR3 DNA reads TGTGCCAGCAGCTCCCCAGTCGTTGATACGCAGTATTTT. The full variable domain, its missing parts supplied by reference TRBV5-4 and TRBJ2-3, is ETGVTQSPTHLIKTRGQQVTLRCSSQSGHNTVSWYQQALGQGPQFIFQYYREEENGRGNFPPRFSGLQFPNYSSELNVNALELDDSALYLCASSSPVVDTQYFGPGTRLTVL.

This clone was counted between two and nine times. The rearrangement joins TRBV30 to TRBJ2-7; D is undetermined. The CDR3 runs 14 residues. V lost 5 bases, J lost 5 bases, and 19 bases lay in between. CDR1 and CDR2 from the germline V gene are GTSNPN and SVGIG (reference sequence). CDR3 coding DNA: TGTGCCTGGGCACGGAGACCCCTGGACCACGAGCAGTACTTC. Its translation: CAWARRPLDHEQYF.

The V and J genes are TRBV7-8 and TRBJ2-5, with D possibly TRBD1 on 5 matching bases. Germline CDR1 is SGHVS and CDR2 is FQNEAQ. Trimming took off 7 bases at V and 5 bases at J, with 14 bases between the two ends. CDR3 length: 13 residues. The CDR3 DNA follows: TGTGCCAGCACCCTAGGGGTGGGGGAGACCCAGTACTTC. Protein sequence: CASTLGVGETQYF.

The gene calls are TRBV6-6 and TRBJ2-2; D not resolved. V was trimmed by 2 bases and J by 7 bases, leaving 5 bases between them. This CDR3 comprises 12 residues. The germline V gene encodes CDR1 MNHNY and CDR2 SVGAGI (reference sequence). The CDR3 sequence: CASSYTIGELFF. DNA for the CDR3: TGTGCCAGCAGTTACACGATCGGGGAGCTGTTTTTT.

The chain carries TRBV2 and TRBJ1-2, with TRBD1 as a possible D gene (5 bases). With 7 bases removed from V and 6 bases from J, the gap between germline ends came to 18 bases. CDR1 is SNHLY, CDR2 FYNNEI, per germline. The CDR3 spans 14 residues. The CDR3 nucleotides are TGTGCCAGCACCAGACTTCGGGAAGGGGATGGCTACACCTTC. Encoded protein: CASTRLREGDGYTF.

The J gene is TRBJ1-2, the V gene TRBV5-1; maybe TRBD1 (5 bases). Trimming took 1 base from V and 4 from J, leaving 17 bases between them. CDR1 is SGHRS, CDR2 YFSETQ, per germline. The CDR3 contains 16 residues. CDR3: CASSLLGTVRTYGYTF. Written as DNA, the CDR3 is TGCGCCAGCAGCTTGCTCGGGACGGTTAGAACCTATGGCTACACCTTC.

This sequence joins TRBV5-1 and TRBJ1-5; 7 bases align to TRBD1. The CDR3 runs 14 residues. CDR1 SGHRS and CDR2 YFSETQ come from the germline V gene. The junction had 3 bases not matched to a gene; V was cut back by 0 bases and J by 6 bases. The CDR3 sequence is CASSLEGAAQPQHF. Here the CDR3 DNA reads TGCGCCAGCAGCTTGGAGGGGGCAGCTCAGCCCCAGCATTTT.

V gene TRBV19 combines with J gene TRBJ1-2; 8 positions match TRBD1. Per the germline V gene, CDR1 is LNHDA and CDR2 is SQIVND (reference sequence). The CDR3 covers 14 residues. The J segment lost 7 bases and the V segment lost 5 bases, leaving 9 bases of the junction unmatched. The DNA for the CDR3 is TGTGCCAGTAGTCGGGGACAGGCAGCTGGTGGCTACACCTTC. This codes for CASSRGQAAGGYTF.

This chain uses TRBV27 with TRBJ1-5; 7 bases agree with TRBD1. The CDR3 loop spans 13 amino acids. CDR1 and CDR2 from the germline V gene are MNHEY and SMNVEV (reference sequence). J gave up 11 bases and V 6 bases, and 10 bases lay outside the gene matches. The CDR3 DNA reads TGTGCCAGCAGCTTAGACAGGGAGGGGACCCAGCATTTT. Protein product: CASSLDREGTQHF.

V and J are TRBV12-5 and TRBJ1-5; 7 nucleotides line up with TRBD1. Unmatched junction bases numbered 11, after V lost 5 bases and J lost 7 bases. Germline V gene data show CDR1 as LGHNT and CDR2 as FRNRAP. The CDR3 spans 15 residues. CDR3 protein: CASGDPDRDGQPQHF. The CDR3 coding sequence is TGTGCTAGTGGTGATCCCGACAGGGACGGCCAGCCCCAGCATTTT. The entire variable domain, with the rest obtained from reference TRBV12-5 and TRBJ1-5, is as follows: DARVTQTPRHKVTEMGQEVTMRCQPILGHNTVFWYRQTMMQGLELLAYFRNRAPLDDSGMPKDRFSAEMPDATLATLKIQPSEPRDSAVYFCASGDPDRDGQPQHFGDGTRLSIL.

The chain combines TRBV5-1 with TRBJ2-7; D perhaps matches TRBD1 (5 bases). The CDR3 is 17 amino acids. Germline-derived CDR1 and CDR2 are SGHRS and YFSETQ. V was clipped by 1 base and J by 5 bases, with 22 bases between them. The CDR3 DNA is TGCGCCAGCAGCTTGCCCAGCAGGGCGGAAGCGTCTGACGAGCAGTACTTC. Encoded protein: CASSLPSRAEASDEQYF.

The CDR3 loop is CASSSTTPQGREKLFF. For the CDR3, the DNA is TGTGCCAGTAGTTCGACTACCCCGCAGGGCCGGGAAAAACTGTTTTTT. The chain couples TRBV19 to TRBJ1-4, with D perhaps matching TRBD1 (5 bases). This CDR3 spans 16 amino acids. The V gene lost 5 bases and the J gene lost 8 bases, with 21 bases spanning the gap. Per the germline V gene, CDR1 is LNHDA and CDR2 is SQIVND (reference sequence).

The rearrangement uses TRBV21-1 and TRBJ2-7; TRBD2, as called in the table, went unchecked against the DNA. TRBV21-1 is tagged as a pseudogene. The CDR3 covers 16 residues. CDR3 nucleotides: TGTGCCAGCAGAGGGGCGGAGGGGTCTAGCTCTCACGAGCAGTACTTC. This sequence encodes CASRGAEGSSSHEQYF.

The chain employs TRBV4-3 and TRBJ1-3, with 10 positions matching TRBD1. Germline lookup yields CDR1 LGHNA and CDR2 YSLEER. Unmatched junction bases numbered 3, after V lost 3 bases and J lost 4 bases. The CDR3 is 15 amino acids. The CDR3 region is CASSQGQGPGNTIYF. The CDR3 nucleotides read TGCGCCAGCAGCCAGGGACAGGGGCCGGGAAACACCATATATTTT.

The rearrangement joins TRBV11-2 to TRBJ2-1; possible D gene TRBD1, 5 bases. In germline, CDR1 is SGHAT, CDR2 FQNNGV. Trimming removed 3 bases from V and 4 bases from J, with 19 bases in between. The CDR3 spans 17 residues. CDR3 nucleotide sequence: TGTGCCAGCAGCTTGAGCAGGGCGAGACGGCTATACAATGAGCAGTTCTTC. It encodes CASSLSRARRLYNEQFF.